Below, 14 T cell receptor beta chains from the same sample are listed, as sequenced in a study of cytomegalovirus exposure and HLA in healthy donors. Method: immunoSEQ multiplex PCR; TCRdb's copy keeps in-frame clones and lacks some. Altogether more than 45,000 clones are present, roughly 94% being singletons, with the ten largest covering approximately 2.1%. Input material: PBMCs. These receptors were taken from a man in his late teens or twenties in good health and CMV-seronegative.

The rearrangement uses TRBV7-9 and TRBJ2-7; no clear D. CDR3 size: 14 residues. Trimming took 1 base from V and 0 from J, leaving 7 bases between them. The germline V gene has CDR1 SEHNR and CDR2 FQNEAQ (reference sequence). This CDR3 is CASSLEAASYEQYF. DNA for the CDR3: TGTGCCAGCAGCTTAGAGGCGGCCTCCTACGAGCAGTACTTC.

CDR3 protein: CASSRSGVAETQYF. The CDR3 coding sequence is TGTGCCAGCAGCCGTAGCGGGGTGGCAGAGACCCAGTACTTC. The rearrangement links TRBV9 to TRBJ2-5; 8 bases match TRBD2. The CDR3 totals 14 residues. Per the germline V gene, CDR1 is SGDLS and CDR2 is YYNGEE. V shed 4 bases, J shed 4 bases, and the junction held 6 bases outside the gene matches. The full variable domain, its missing parts supplied by reference TRBV9 and TRBJ2-5, is DSGVTQTPKHLITATGQRVTLRCSPRSGDLSVYWYQQSLDQGLQFLIQYYNGEERAKGNILERFSAQQFPDLHSELNLSSLELGDSALYFCASSRSGVAETQYFGPGTRLLVL.

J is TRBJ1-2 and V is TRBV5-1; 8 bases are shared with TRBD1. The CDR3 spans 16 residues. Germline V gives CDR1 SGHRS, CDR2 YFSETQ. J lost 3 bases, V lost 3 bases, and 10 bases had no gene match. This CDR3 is CASSSWTGQEYYGYTF. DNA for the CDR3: TGCGCCAGCAGCTCATGGACAGGGCAAGAGTACTATGGCTACACCTTC. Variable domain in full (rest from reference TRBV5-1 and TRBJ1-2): KAGVTQTPRYLIKTRGQQVTLSCSPISGHRSVSWYQQTPGQGLQFLFEYFSETQRNKGNFPGRFSGRQFSNSRSEMNVSTLELGDSALYLCASSSWTGQEYYGYTFGSGTRLTVV.

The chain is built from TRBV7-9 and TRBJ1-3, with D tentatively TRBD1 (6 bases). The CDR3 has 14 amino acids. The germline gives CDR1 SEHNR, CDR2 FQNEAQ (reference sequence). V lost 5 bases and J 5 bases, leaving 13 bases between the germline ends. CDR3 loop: CASSPSQGRNTIYF. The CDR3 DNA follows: TGTGCCAGCAGCCCATCACAGGGAAGAAACACCATATATTTT.

The CDR3 DNA reads as TGTGCCAGCAGCTTATCCAACTACGAGCAGTACTTC. It yields the protein CASSLSNYEQYF. V and J are TRBV7-2 and TRBJ2-7; D unclear. V was shortened by 2 bases and J by 3 bases, with 5 bases between the two germline ends. Germline V gene data show CDR1 as SGHTA and CDR2 as FQGNSA. The CDR3 contains 12 residues.

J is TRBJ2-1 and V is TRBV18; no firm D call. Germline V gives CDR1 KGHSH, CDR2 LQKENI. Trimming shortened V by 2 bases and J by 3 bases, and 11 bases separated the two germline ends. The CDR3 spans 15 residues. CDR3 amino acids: CASSPIPENYNEQFF. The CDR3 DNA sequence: TGTGCCAGCTCACCAATCCCGGAGAACTACAATGAGCAGTTCTTC.

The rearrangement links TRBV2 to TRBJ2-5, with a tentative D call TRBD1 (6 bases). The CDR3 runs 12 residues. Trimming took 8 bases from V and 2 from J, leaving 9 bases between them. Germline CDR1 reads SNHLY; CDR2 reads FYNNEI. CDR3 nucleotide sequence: TGTGCCAGCGGAGGACAGCAAGAGACCCAGTACTTC. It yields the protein CASGGQQETQYF.

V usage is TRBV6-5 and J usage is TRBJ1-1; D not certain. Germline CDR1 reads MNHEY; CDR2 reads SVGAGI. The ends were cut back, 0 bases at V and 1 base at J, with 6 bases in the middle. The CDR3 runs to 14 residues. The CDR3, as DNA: TGTGCCAGCAGTTACTCGGAGCCGAACACTGAAGCTTTCTTT. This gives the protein CASSYSEPNTEAFF.

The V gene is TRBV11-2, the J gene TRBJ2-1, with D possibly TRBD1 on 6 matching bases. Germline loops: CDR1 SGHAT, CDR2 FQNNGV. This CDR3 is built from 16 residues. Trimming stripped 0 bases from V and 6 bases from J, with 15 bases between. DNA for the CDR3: TGTGCCAGCAGCTTAGATGTAAACTTCAGGGGCAATGAGCAGTTCTTC. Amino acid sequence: CASSLDVNFRGNEQFF.

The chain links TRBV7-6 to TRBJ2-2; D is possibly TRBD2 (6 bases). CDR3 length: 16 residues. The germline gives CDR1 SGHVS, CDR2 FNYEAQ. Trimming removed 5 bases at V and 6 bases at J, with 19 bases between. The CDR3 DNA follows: TGTGCCAGCAGCAAGCACCTGGGACTCCTCCCCGGGGAGCTGTTTTTT. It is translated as CASSKHLGLLPGELFF.

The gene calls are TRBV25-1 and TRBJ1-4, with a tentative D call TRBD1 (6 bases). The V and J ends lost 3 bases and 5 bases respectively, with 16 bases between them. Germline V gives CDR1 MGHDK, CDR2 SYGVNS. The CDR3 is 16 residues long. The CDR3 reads CASSDSYRAMNEKLFF. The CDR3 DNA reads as TGTGCCAGCAGTGACTCCTACAGGGCTATGAATGAAAAACTGTTTTTT. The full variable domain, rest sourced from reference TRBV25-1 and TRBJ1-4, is EADIYQTPRYLVIGTGKKITLECSQTMGHDKMYWYQQDPGMELHLIHYSYGVNSTEKGDLSSESTVSRIRTEHFPLTLESARPSHTSQYLCASSDSYRAMNEKLFFGSGTQLSVL.

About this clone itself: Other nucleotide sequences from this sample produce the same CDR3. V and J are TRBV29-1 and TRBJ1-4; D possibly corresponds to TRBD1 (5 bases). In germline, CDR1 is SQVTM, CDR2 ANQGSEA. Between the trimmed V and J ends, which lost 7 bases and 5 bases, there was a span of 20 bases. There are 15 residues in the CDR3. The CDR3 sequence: CSGRGARRLNEKLFF. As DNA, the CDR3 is TGCAGCGGGCGTGGGGCACGCCGACTCAATGAAAAACTGTTTTTT.

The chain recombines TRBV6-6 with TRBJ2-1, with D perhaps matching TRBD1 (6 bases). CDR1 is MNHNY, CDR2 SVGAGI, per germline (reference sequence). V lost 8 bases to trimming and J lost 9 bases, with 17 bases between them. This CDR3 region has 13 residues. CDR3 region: CASSQGGGGEQFF. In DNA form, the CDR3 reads TGTGCCAGCTCACAGGGTGGGGGCGGTGAGCAGTTCTTC.

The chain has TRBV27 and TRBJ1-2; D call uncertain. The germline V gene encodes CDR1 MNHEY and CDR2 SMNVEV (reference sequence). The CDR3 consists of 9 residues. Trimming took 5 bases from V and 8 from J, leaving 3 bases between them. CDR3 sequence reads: CASSQGYTF. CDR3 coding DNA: TGTGCCAGCAGTCAGGGCTACACCTTC.